This T cell receptor (beta chain) originates from a study of control samples from healthy donors and cancer patients. Germline CDR1 SGHNT, CDR2 YYREEE (reference sequence). V was cut by 3 bases and J by 5 bases, with 12 bases left in between. The CDR3 loop spans 13 amino acids. Clones were sequenced by immunoSEQ multiplex PCR, and TCRdb holds only the in-frame ones, with some missing. The sample includes approximately 110,000 clones, about 89% of them seen just once. This chain joins TRBV5-4 and TRBJ2-7; weak D call: TRBD2 (5 bases). The material sequenced was blood. This receptor was identified in a woman aged 45-65 years in good health. CDR3 sequence: CASSSGFGNEQYF. CDR3 coding DNA: TGTGCCAGCAGCTCTGGTTTCGGGAACGAGCAGTACTTC. The variable domain in full, completed from reference TRBV5-4 and TRBJ2-7, reads ETGVTQSPTHLIKTRGQQVTLRCSSQSGHNTVSWYQQALGQGPQFIFQYYREEENGRGNFPPRFSGLQFPNYSSELNVNALELDDSALYLCASSSGFGNEQYFGPGTRLTVT.